The 3 T cell receptor beta chains below all came from one sample that was sequenced in a study of molecular identifiers for immune sequencing clone quantification. MiXCR was run by TCRdb on the PCR reads, yielding one entry per CDR3 protein. The table shows over 600,000 distinct CDR3 sequences, with just under 20% occurring only once. The sample taken for sequencing was naive CD8+ T cells from blood, with Jurkat cell RNA spiked in. The subset here: FACS-sorted CD8+CD4-CCR7+CD45RA+ naive T cells. These receptor sequences come from a human donor in good health. Some libraries in this study had Jurkat cell RNA spiked in.

This clonotype was counted ten times or more. The rearrangement joins TRBV27 to TRBJ2-5, with TRBD2 identical over 10 bases. V was clipped by 2 bases and J by 4 bases; unmatched bases: 7. Germline V CDR1 and CDR2: MNHEY, SMNVEV (reference sequence). The CDR3 length is 16 residues. CDR3 protein: CASSLDPLAGLETQYF. The CDR3 DNA reads TGTGCCAGCAGTTTAGACCCACTAGCGGGATTAGAGACCCAGTACTTC.

This rearrangement joins TRBV3-1 to TRBJ2-5, with 7 nucleotides matching TRBD1. The trim removed 4 bases at V and 5 bases at J, leaving 7 bases unmatched. This CDR3 is 14 amino acids long. Germline V gives CDR1 LGHDT, CDR2 YNNKEL (reference sequence). CDR3 protein: CASSPFDRDETQYF. The CDR3 DNA is TGTGCCAGCAGCCCCTTCGACAGGGACGAGACCCAGTACTTC.

The chain carries TRBV27 and TRBJ2-5; D could derive from TRBD1 or TRBD2 (5 bases each). V was cut by 2 bases and J by 2 bases, with 12 bases left in between. In germline, CDR1 is MNHEY, CDR2 SMNVEV (reference sequence). CDR3 length: 15 residues. Here the CDR3 reads CASSLRVRGQETQYF. For the CDR3, the DNA is TGTGCCAGCAGTTTACGGGTGAGGGGTCAAGAGACCCAGTACTTC.